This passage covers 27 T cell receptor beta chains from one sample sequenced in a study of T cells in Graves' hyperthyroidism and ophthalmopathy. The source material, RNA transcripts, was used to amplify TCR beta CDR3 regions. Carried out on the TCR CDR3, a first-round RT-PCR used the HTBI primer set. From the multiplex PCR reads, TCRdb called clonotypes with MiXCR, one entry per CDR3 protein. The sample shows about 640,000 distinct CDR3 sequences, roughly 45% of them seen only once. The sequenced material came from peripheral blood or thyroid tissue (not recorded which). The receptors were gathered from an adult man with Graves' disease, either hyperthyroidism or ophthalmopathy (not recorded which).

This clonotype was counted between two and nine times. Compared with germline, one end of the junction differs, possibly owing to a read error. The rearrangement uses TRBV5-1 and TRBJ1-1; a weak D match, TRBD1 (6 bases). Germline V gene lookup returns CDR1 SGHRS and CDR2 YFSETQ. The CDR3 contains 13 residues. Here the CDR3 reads CASNTGYQTEAFF. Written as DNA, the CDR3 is TGTGCCAGCAATACAGGGTATCAAACTGAAGCTTTCTTT. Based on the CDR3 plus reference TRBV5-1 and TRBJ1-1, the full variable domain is KAGVTQTPRYLIKTRGQQVTLSCSPISGHRSVSWYQQTPGQGLQFLFEYFSETQRNKGNFPGRFSGRQFSNSRSEMNVSTLELGDSALYLCASNTGYQTEAFFGQGTRLTVV.

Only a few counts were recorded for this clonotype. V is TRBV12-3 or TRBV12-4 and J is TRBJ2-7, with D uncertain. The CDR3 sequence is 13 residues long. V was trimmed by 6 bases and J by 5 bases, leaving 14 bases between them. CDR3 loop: CASSPWLDNEQYF. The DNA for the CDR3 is TGTGCCAGCAGCCCGTGGCTAGACAACGAGCAGTACTTC.

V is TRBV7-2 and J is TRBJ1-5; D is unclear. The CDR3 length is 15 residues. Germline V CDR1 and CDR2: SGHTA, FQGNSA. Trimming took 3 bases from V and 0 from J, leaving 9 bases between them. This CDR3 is CASSFGRYSNQPQHF. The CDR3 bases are TGTGCCAGCAGCTTTGGGCGGTATAGCAATCAGCCCCAGCATTTT.

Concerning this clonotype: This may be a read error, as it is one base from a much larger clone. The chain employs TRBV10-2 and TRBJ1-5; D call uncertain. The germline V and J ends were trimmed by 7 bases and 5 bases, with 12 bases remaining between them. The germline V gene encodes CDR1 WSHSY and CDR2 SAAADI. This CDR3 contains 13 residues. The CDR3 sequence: CASMNRYHQPQHF. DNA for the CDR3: TGCGCCAGCATGAACAGATATCATCAGCCCCAGCATTTT.

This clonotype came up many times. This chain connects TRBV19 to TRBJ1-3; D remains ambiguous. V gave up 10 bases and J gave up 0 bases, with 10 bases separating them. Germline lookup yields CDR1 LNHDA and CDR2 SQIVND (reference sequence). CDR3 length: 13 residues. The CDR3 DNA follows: TGTGCCACTTACACGGACTCTGGAAACACCATATATTTT. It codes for CATYTDSGNTIYF.

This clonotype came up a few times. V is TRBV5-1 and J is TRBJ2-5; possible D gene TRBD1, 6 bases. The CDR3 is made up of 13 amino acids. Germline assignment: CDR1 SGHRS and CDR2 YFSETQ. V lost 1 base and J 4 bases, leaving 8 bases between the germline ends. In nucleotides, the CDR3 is TGCGCCAGCAGCTTGACACAGGGAGAGACCCAGTACTTC. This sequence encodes CASSLTQGETQYF.

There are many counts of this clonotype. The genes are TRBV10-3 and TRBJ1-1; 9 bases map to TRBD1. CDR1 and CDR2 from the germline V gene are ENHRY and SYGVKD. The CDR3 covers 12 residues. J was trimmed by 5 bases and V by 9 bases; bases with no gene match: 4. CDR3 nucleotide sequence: TGTGCCATTGGACAGGGGATGACTGAAGCTTTCTTT. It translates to CAIGQGMTEAFF.

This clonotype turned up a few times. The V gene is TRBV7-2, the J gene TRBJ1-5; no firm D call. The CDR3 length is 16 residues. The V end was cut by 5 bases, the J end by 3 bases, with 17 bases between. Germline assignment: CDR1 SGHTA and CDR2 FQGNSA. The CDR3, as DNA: TGTGCCAGCAGCCAAGATTCTCCCTCCCTCAATCAGCCCCAGCATTTT. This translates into CASSQDSPSLNQPQHF.

The CDR3 loop is CASSPGTQNSEKLFF. The CDR3 DNA is TGTGCCAGCAGCCCCGGGACCCAAAACAGTGAAAAACTGTTTTTT. V gene TRBV7-6 combines with J gene TRBJ1-4, with D maybe TRBD1 (5 bases). Trimming took 5 bases from V and 7 from J, leaving 17 bases between them. CDR1 SGHVS and CDR2 FNYEAQ come from the germline V gene. The CDR3 totals 15 residues.

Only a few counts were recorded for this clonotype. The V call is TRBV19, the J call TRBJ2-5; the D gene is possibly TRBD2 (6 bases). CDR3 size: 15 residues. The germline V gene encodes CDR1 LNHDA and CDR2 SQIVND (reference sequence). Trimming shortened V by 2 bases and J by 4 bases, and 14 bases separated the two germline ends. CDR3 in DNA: TGTGCCAGTAGTATAAGTGTAGCCGGGGGAGAGACCCAGTACTTC. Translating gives CASSISVAGGETQYF.

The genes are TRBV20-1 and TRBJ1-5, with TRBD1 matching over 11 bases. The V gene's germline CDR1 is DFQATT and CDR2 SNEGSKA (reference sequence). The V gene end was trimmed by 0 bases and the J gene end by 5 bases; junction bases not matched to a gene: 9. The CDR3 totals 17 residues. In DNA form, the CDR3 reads TGCAGTGCTAGAGATGGGACAGGGGGTTTAGGGTATCAGCCCCAGCATTTT. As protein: CSARDGTGGLGYQPQHF.

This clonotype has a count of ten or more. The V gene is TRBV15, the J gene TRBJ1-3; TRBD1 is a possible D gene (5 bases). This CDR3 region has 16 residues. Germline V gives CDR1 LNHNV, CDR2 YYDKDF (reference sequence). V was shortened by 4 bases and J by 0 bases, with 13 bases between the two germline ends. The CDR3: CATSTWEGDSGNTIYF. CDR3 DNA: TGTGCCACCAGCACCTGGGAAGGGGACTCTGGAAACACCATATATTTT.

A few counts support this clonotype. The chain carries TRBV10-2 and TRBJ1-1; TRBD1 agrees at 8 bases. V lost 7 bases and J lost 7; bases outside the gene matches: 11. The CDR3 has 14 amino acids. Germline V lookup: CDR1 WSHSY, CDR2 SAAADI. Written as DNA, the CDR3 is TGCGCCAGCACCGAGACAGGGGTTTTGAGTGAAGCTTTCTTT. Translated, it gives CASTETGVLSEAFF.

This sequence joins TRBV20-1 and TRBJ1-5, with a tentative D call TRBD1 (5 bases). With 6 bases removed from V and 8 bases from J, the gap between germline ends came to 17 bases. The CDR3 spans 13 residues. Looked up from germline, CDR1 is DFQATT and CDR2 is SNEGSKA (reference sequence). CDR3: CSARGRVGEPQHF. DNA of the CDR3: TGCAGTGCCCGAGGGAGGGTGGGGGAGCCCCAGCATTTT.

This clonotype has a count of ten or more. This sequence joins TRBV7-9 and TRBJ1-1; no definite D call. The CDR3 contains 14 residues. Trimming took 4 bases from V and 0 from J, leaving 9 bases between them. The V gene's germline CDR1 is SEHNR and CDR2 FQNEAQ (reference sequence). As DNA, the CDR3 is TGTGCCAGCAGCTCTACACAAGTGAACACTGAAGCTTTCTTT. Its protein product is CASSSTQVNTEAFF.

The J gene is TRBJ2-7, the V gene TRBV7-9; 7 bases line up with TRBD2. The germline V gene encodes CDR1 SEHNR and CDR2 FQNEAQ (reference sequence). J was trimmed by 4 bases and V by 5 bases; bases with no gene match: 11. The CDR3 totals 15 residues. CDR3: CASSVYSGKRYEQYF. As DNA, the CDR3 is TGTGCCAGCAGCGTTTACAGCGGGAAACGGTACGAGCAGTACTTC.

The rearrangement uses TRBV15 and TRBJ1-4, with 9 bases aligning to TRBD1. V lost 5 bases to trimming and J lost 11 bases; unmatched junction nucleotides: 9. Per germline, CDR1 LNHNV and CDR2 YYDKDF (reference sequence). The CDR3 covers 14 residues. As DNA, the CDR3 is TGTGCCACCAGCGGGGGACAGGGAACAGAGAAACTGTTTTTT. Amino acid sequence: CATSGGQGTEKLFF.

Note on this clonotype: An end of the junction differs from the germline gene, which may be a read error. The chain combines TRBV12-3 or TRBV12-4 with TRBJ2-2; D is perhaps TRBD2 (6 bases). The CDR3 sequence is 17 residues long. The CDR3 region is CANSYPRDSRPTGELFF. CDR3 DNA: TGTGCCAACAGTTACCCGCGGGACTCCAGGCCCACCGGGGAGCTGTTTTTT.

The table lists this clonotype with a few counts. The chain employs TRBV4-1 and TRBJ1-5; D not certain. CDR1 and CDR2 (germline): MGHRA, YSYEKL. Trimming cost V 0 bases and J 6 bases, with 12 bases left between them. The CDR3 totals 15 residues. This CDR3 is CASSQEDLGAQPQHF. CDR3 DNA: TGCGCCAGCAGCCAAGAAGACCTGGGAGCTCAGCCCCAGCATTTT.

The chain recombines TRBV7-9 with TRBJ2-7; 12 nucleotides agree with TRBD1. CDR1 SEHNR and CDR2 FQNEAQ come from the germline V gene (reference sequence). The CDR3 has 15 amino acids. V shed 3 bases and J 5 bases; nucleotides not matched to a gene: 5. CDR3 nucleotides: TGTGCCAGCAGCTTCCGGGACAGGGGGCATCACGAGCAGTACTTC. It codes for CASSFRDRGHHEQYF. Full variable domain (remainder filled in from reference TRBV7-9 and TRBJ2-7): DTGVSQNPRHKITKRGQNVTFRCDPISEHNRLYWYRQTLGQGPEFLTYFQNEAQLEKSRLLSDRFSAERPKGSFSTLEIQRTEQGDSAMYLCASSFRDRGHHEQYFGPGTRLTVT.

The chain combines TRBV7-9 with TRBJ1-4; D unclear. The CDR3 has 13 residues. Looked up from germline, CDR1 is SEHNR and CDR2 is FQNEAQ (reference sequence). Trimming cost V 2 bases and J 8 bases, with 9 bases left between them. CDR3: CASSLTRREKLFF. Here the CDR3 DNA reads TGTGCCAGCAGCTTAACGAGGAGGGAAAAACTGTTTTTT. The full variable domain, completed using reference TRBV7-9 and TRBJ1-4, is DTGVSQNPRHKITKRGQNVTFRCDPISEHNRLYWYRQTLGQGPEFLTYFQNEAQLEKSRLLSDRFSAERPKGSFSTLEIQRTEQGDSAMYLCASSLTRREKLFFGSGTQLSVL.

As DNA, the CDR3 is TGTGCCAGCAGCTTCCGGGACGGTACCTACGAGCAGTACTTC. Its protein product is CASSFRDGTYEQYF. V usage is TRBV7-9 and J usage is TRBJ2-7, with D possibly called TRBD1 or TRBD2 (5 bases each). The ends were cut back, 3 bases at V and 2 bases at J, with 11 bases in the middle. CDR1 is SEHNR and CDR2 is FQNEAQ in the germline V gene (reference sequence). This CDR3 comprises 14 residues. Filled out from reference TRBV7-9 and TRBJ2-7, the complete variable domain reads DTGVSQNPRHKITKRGQNVTFRCDPISEHNRLYWYRQTLGQGPEFLTYFQNEAQLEKSRLLSDRFSAERPKGSFSTLEIQRTEQGDSAMYLCASSFRDGTYEQYFGPGTRLTVT.

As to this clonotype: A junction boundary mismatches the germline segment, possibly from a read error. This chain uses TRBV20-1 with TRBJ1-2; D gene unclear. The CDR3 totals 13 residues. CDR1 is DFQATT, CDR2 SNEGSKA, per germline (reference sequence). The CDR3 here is CSASDITNNGYTF. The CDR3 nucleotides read TGCAGTGCTAGCGACATAACTAACAATGGCTACACCTTC.

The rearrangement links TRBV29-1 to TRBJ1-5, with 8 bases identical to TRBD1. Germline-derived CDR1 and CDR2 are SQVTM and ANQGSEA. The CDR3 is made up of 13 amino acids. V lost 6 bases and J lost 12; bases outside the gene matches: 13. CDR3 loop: CSVRQGMGTDQHF. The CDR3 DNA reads TGCAGCGTACGACAGGGGATGGGGACAGACCAGCATTTT.

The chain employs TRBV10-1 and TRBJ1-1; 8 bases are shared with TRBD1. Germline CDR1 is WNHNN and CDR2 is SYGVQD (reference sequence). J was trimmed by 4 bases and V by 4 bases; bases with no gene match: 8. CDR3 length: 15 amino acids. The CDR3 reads CASSGTGTGATEAFF. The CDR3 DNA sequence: TGCGCCAGCAGTGGGACAGGGACCGGTGCCACTGAAGCTTTCTTT.

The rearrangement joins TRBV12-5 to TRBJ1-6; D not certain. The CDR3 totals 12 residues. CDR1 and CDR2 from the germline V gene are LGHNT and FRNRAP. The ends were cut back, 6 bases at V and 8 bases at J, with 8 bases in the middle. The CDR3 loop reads CASGRPDSPLHF. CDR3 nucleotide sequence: TGTGCTAGTGGCCGCCCAGATTCACCCCTCCACTTT.

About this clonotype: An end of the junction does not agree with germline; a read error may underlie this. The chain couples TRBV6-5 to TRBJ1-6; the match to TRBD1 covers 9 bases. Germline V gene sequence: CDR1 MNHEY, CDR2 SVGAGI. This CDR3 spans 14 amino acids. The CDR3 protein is CAISYETGGSPLHF. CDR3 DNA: TGTGCCATCAGTTACGAGACAGGGGGGTCACCCCTCCACTTT.